One T cell receptor (beta chain) is described in this entry. Its matching antigen is unknown. Germline and junction disagree at one end, which may indicate a read error. The same CDR3 also results from other DNA sequences found in this sample. Alongside CTLA-4 blockade with ipilimumab, patients with chemo-refractory metastatic non-small-cell lung cancer received focal radiation. This entry belongs to a study of radiotherapy plus CTLA-4 blockade in lung cancer. Study outcomes and limitations: Peripheral blood showed expansion of tumor-derived TCR clones after radiotherapy and ipilimumab.

Data came from immunoSEQ multiplex PCR; TCRdb stores just in-frame clones and leaves some out. The sample carries some 74,000 clones, around 80% recorded once. Germline CDR1 reads LGHNA; CDR2 reads YSLEER. This CDR3 is 14 amino acids long. This material consisted of peripheral blood, taken from a patient treated with radiotherapy plus ipilimumab. The source is a human donor with non-small cell lung cancer who had a complete response to radiotherapy plus ipilimumab. The rearrangement links TRBV4-3 to TRBJ1-2, with no clear D. The CDR3 region is CASSQEGSNYGYTF. In DNA, the CDR3 is TGCGCCAGCAGCCAAGAGGGCAGTAACTATGGCTACACCTTT.